Presented here are 27 T cell receptor beta chains from one specimen sequenced in a study of CD8+ T cells in alopecia areata. Reverse transcription of extracted RNA yielded cDNA, which provided the sequencing template. Data came from immunoSEQ multiplex PCR; TCRdb stores just in-frame clones and leaves some out. This sample has approximately 180,000 clones, with roughly 60% found just once. Treatment: oral pan-JAK inhibitor, 5-10 mg twice daily. This sample comprised CD4+ T cells sorted from blood, obtained at roughly week 55, from a patient treated with tofacitinib. The origin of the receptors is a human donor with alopecia areata.

The CDR3 loop reads CAISDLTGGPGTEAFF. Written as DNA, the CDR3 is TGTGCCATCAGTGACCTTACAGGGGGGCCGGGCACTGAAGCTTTCTTT. This chain joins TRBV10-3 and TRBJ1-1, with 8 bases aligning to TRBD1. The CDR3 covers 16 residues. In germline, CDR1 is ENHRY, CDR2 SYGVKD. The V gene end was trimmed by 3 bases and the J gene end by 4 bases; junction bases not matched to a gene: 10.

This sequence joins TRBV5-6 and TRBJ2-7, with 8 bases lining up with TRBD1. This CDR3 has 13 residues. The J segment lost 6 bases and the V segment lost 3 bases, leaving 5 bases of the junction unmatched. Per the germline V gene, CDR1 is SGHDT and CDR2 is YYEEEE. CDR3 nucleotide sequence: TGTGCCAGCAGCTCCAGGGGGCCTGGCGAGCAGTACTTC. Its protein product is CASSSRGPGEQYF.

This clone turned up a few times. This chain links TRBV4-1 with TRBJ2-4, with a possible D match to TRBD1 (6 bases). Per the germline V gene, CDR1 is MGHRA and CDR2 is YSYEKL. The CDR3 is 18 residues long. The V gene lost 1 base and the J gene lost 4 bases, with 20 bases spanning the gap. The CDR3 region is CASSQGSGQRRRKNIQYF. The CDR3 nucleotides read TGCGCCAGCAGCCAAGGGTCTGGACAGCGGAGGCGGAAAAACATTCAGTACTTC.

The V gene is TRBV19, the J gene TRBJ1-5; D ambiguous. Trimming took off 5 bases at V and 9 bases at J, with 20 bases between the two ends. Germline-derived CDR1 and CDR2 are LNHDA and SQIVND (reference sequence). The CDR3 runs to 15 residues. CDR3 sequence: CASSAGQASSRPQHF. The CDR3 nucleotides are TGTGCCAGTAGTGCTGGGCAGGCCTCTTCGCGGCCCCAGCATTTT.

The chain couples TRBV30 to TRBJ2-3; 9 bases map to TRBD2. Germline V gene lookup returns CDR1 GTSNPN and CDR2 SVGIG (reference sequence). Trimming at V came to 3 bases and at J to 2 bases, leaving 9 bases not matched to a gene. The CDR3 is 16 amino acids. CDR3 sequence (DNA): TGTGCCTGGAGCATCATTAGCGGGGGATTCACAGATACGCAGTATTTT. Translation: CAWSIISGGFTDTQYF.

The chain is built from TRBV29-1 and TRBJ2-5; 7 positions agree with TRBD1. Germline V gene data show CDR1 as SQVTM and CDR2 as ANQGSEA. This CDR3 spans 13 amino acids. V was clipped by 0 bases and J by 7 bases; unmatched bases: 5. The CDR3 loop is CSVEEDRFGTQYF. For the CDR3, the DNA is TGCAGCGTTGAAGAGGACAGGTTCGGGACCCAGTACTTC.

In its sample, this clone was seen a few times. Germline is not matched at one junction end, which may reflect a read error. The rearrangement links TRBV5-6 to TRBJ2-1; 7 bases are shared with TRBD1. The CDR3 has 15 residues. CDR1 is SGHDT and CDR2 is YYEEEE in the germline V gene. The CDR3 spells CASSFQVGTEIGRVF. CDR3 DNA: TGTGCCAGCAGCTTCCAGGTAGGGACAGAAATCGGCCGAGTCTTC.

The J gene is TRBJ1-2, the V gene TRBV29-1; D is unclear. Germline values: CDR1 SQVTM, CDR2 ANQGSEA. The CDR3 contains 12 residues. V was pared by 3 bases and J by 8 bases, with 13 bases between. CDR3 sequence (DNA): TGCAGCGTTGATTTGGTCTATGGGGGCTACACCTTC. Residues: CSVDLVYGGYTF.

This chain links TRBV30 with TRBJ1-5; a weak D match, TRBD1 (6 bases). The V and J ends lost 1 base and 6 bases respectively, with 10 bases between them. Germline V gives CDR1 GTSNPN, CDR2 SVGIG (reference sequence). The length of the CDR3 is 13 residues. The CDR3 loop is CAWSAQGGQPQHF. Written as DNA, the CDR3 is TGTGCCTGGAGTGCACAGGGAGGTCAGCCCCAGCATTTT.

The chain joins TRBV29-1 to TRBJ1-2, with D possibly matching TRBD1 (6 bases). V lost 2 bases and J lost 2, with 9 bases in between. The CDR3 runs to 13 residues. CDR1 and CDR2 from the germline V gene are SQVTM and ANQGSEA. The CDR3 spells CSVESDRNYGYTF. The CDR3 nucleotides read TGCAGCGTTGAATCGGACAGAAACTATGGCTACACCTTC. Full variable domain (outside the CDR3, taken from reference TRBV29-1 and TRBJ1-2): SAVISQKPSRDICQRGTSLTIQCQVDSQVTMMFWYRQQPGQSLTLIATANQGSEATYESGFVIDKFPISRPNLTFSTLTVSNMSPEDSSIYLCSVESDRNYGYTFGSGTRLTVV.

The chain couples TRBV30 to TRBJ2-3; 12 nucleotides agree with TRBD2. This CDR3 is 15 amino acids long. CDR1 is GTSNPN, CDR2 SVGIG, per germline (reference sequence). V shed 4 bases and J 4 bases; nucleotides not matched to a gene: 6. The DNA for the CDR3 is TGTGCCTGGACGGTCCTAGCGGGGGGGCCAGATACGCAGTATTTT. Translating it yields CAWTVLAGGPDTQYF.

This clone was counted a few times. This chain connects TRBV27 to TRBJ2-3; D is possibly TRBD2 (6 bases). CDR1 is MNHEY and CDR2 is SMNVEV in the germline V gene (reference sequence). The CDR3 totals 15 residues. Trimming took 0 bases from V and 1 from J, leaving 8 bases between them. The CDR3 spells CASSLSSSGTDTQYF. The DNA of the CDR3 is TGTGCCAGCAGTTTATCTTCTAGCGGCACAGATACGCAGTATTTT.

The rearrangement links TRBV7-2 to TRBJ2-7; 8 bases are a match to TRBD1. This CDR3 contains 12 residues. The germline CDR1 and CDR2 sequences are SGHTA and FQGNSA. The V and J ends lost 4 bases and 5 bases, in that order; junction bases with no gene match: 1. This chain's CDR3 is CASSWTGNEQYF. CDR3 in DNA: TGTGCCAGCAGCTGGACAGGGAACGAGCAGTACTTC.

V usage is TRBV11-3 and J usage is TRBJ2-1; 9 nucleotides align to TRBD1. Trimming at V came to 1 base and at J to 7 bases, leaving 8 bases not matched to a gene. The CDR3 is 16 amino acids. CDR1 SGHNT and CDR2 YENEEA come from the germline V gene. The CDR3 DNA is TGTGCCAGCAGCTTAGTGGACAGGGGCGTTTCGAATGAGCAGTTCTTC. Protein sequence: CASSLVDRGVSNEQFF.

This sequence joins TRBV2 and TRBJ1-2; D is ambiguous. Germline V gene sequence: CDR1 SNHLY, CDR2 FYNNEI. The CDR3 is 12 amino acids. V gave up 3 bases and J gave up 2 bases, with 4 bases separating them. The CDR3 here is CASSEYNYGYTF. The CDR3 nucleotides are TGTGCCAGCAGTGAGTACAACTATGGCTACACCTTC. The entire variable domain, with the rest obtained from reference TRBV2 and TRBJ1-2, is as follows: EPEVTQTPSHQVTQMGQEVILRCVPISNHLYFYWYRQILGQKVEFLVSFYNNEISEKSEIFDDQFSVERPDGSNFTLKIRSTKLEDSAMYFCASSEYNYGYTFGSGTRLTVV.

The gene calls are TRBV5-6 and TRBJ1-6; 10 bases align to TRBD1. Germline loops: CDR1 SGHDT, CDR2 YYEEEE. The V and J ends lost 4 bases and 6 bases, in that order; junction bases with no gene match: 7. CDR3 length: 16 residues. The CDR3 sequence is CASSPEGQGFNSPLHF. Written as DNA, the CDR3 is TGTGCCAGCAGCCCCGAGGGACAGGGGTTTAATTCACCCCTCCACTTT.

The chain links TRBV29-1 to TRBJ1-1, with D maybe TRBD1 (6 bases). This CDR3 is 12 amino acids long. The germline V and J ends were trimmed by 6 bases and 4 bases, with 12 bases remaining between them. Germline values: CDR1 SQVTM, CDR2 ANQGSEA. In DNA form, the CDR3 reads TGCAGCGTACAGGGATGGATCACTGAAGCTTTCTTT. It codes for CSVQGWITEAFF.

V and J are TRBV2 and TRBJ1-5, with D unresolved. Trimming removed 7 bases at V and 1 base at J, with 8 bases between. Germline values: CDR1 SNHLY, CDR2 FYNNEI. The CDR3 sequence is 13 residues long. The CDR3 DNA sequence: TGTGCCAGCATGGTGGACAGCAATCAGCCCCAGCATTTT. This translates into CASMVDSNQPQHF.

This clone was found a few times. The chain carries TRBV29-1 and TRBJ2-3, with D tentatively TRBD2 (6 bases). CDR1 and CDR2 (germline): SQVTM, ANQGSEA. V was shortened by 2 bases and J by 1 base, with 10 bases between the two germline ends. This CDR3 region has 14 residues. CDR3 protein: CSVEPREGTDTQYF. The CDR3 DNA sequence: TGCAGCGTTGAACCCAGGGAGGGCACAGATACGCAGTATTTT.

This rearrangement joins TRBV23-1 to TRBJ1-3; possible D gene TRBD1, 5 bases. TRBV23-1 is known as an ORF, though its function is uncertain. The CDR3 sequence is 18 residues long. V lost 2 bases, J lost 2 bases, and 19 bases lay in between. The CDR3 is CASSQPRGGGQPGNTIYF. For the CDR3, the DNA is TGCGCCAGCAGTCAACCTCGGGGTGGAGGACAACCTGGAAACACCATATATTTT.

The sample holds many counts of this clone. V and J are TRBV11-3 and TRBJ1-4, with D perhaps matching TRBD1 (6 bases). Germline V gives CDR1 SGHNT, CDR2 YENEEA. This CDR3 contains 11 residues. The ends were cut back, 5 bases at V and 11 bases at J, with 9 bases in the middle. The CDR3 DNA follows: TGTGCCAGCAGCGGAGGGGGGAAACTGTTTTTT. The encoded protein is CASSGGGKLFF.

The chain couples TRBV19 to TRBJ1-1; D possibly corresponds to TRBD1 (6 bases). This CDR3 has 14 amino acids. Between the trimmed V and J ends, which lost 6 bases and 5 bases, there was a span of 16 bases. Germline-derived CDR1 and CDR2 are LNHDA and SQIVND (reference sequence). The CDR3: CASSPNGGRTEAFF. CDR3 sequence (DNA): TGTGCCAGTAGCCCCAATGGGGGCAGGACTGAAGCTTTCTTT.

The V and J genes are TRBV7-9 and TRBJ1-6, with D unclear. Germline V gene sequence: CDR1 SEHNR, CDR2 FQNEAQ (reference sequence). This CDR3 has 19 amino acids. V was shortened by 4 bases and J by 10 bases, with 29 bases between the two germline ends. CDR3 sequence reads: CASSSTHLYSAGPPSPLHF. CDR3 DNA: TGTGCCAGCAGCTCAACCCATCTCTACTCTGCAGGACCCCCCTCACCCCTCCACTTT.

This clone came up a few times. This chain links TRBV27 with TRBJ1-1, with 7 bases aligning to TRBD1. The J segment lost 0 bases and the V segment lost 6 bases, leaving 7 bases of the junction unmatched. The germline CDR1 and CDR2 sequences are MNHEY and SMNVEV (reference sequence). The CDR3 runs to 15 residues. As DNA, the CDR3 is TGTGCCAGCAGGGGGACAGCAAACATGAACACTGAAGCTTTCTTT. Encoded protein: CASRGTANMNTEAFF.

The gene calls are TRBV7-2 and TRBJ1-2; D perhaps matches TRBD1 (6 bases). Germline CDR1 is SGHTA and CDR2 is FQGNSA. V dropped 5 bases and J dropped 3 bases, with 13 bases sitting between them. This CDR3 has 14 amino acids. DNA for the CDR3: TGTGCCAGCAGCCGGGACAAGGCAGACTATGGCTACACCTTC. It codes for CASSRDKADYGYTF.

This clone was seen a single time. The V and J genes are TRBV7-9 and TRBJ1-2; D gene unclear. The CDR3 runs 12 residues. Trimming cost V 1 base and J 8 bases, with 8 bases left between them. The germline V gene has CDR1 SEHNR and CDR2 FQNEAQ (reference sequence). CDR3 sequence: CASSLDYGGYTF. The CDR3 DNA reads as TGTGCCAGCAGCTTAGATTATGGCGGCTACACCTTC.

The chain has TRBV2 and TRBJ2-1, with TRBD2 as a possible D gene (6 bases). Between the trimmed V and J ends, which lost 8 bases and 7 bases, there was a span of 18 bases. The CDR3 contains 14 residues. Germline CDR1 and CDR2: SNHLY and FYNNEI. In DNA, the CDR3 is TGTGCCAGCTTCTCGCGGGAAAAATCAAATGAGCAGTTCTTC. This codes for CASFSREKSNEQFF.